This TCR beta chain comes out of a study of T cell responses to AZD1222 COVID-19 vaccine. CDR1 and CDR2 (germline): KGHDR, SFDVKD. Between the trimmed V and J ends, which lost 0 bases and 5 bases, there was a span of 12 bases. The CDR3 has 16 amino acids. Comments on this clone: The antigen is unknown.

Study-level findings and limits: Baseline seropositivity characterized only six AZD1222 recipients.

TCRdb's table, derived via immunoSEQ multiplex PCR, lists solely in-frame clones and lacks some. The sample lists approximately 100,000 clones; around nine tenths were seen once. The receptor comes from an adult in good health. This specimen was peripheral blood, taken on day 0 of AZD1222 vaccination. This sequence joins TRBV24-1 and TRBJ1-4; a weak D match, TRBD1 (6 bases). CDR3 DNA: TGTGCCACCAGTGATTTGGGGGGACACCAGAATGAAAAACTGTTTTTT. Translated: CATSDLGGHQNEKLFF.